This entry lists 28 T cell receptor beta chains sequenced from one sample in a study of early T cells in non-severe SARS-CoV-2 infection. MiXCR was run by TCRdb on the 5' RACE reads, yielding one entry per CDR3 protein. Found here are some 61,000 distinct CDR3 sequences, around 9% of them singletons; the top ten hold less than 25%. Sequenced: whole blood. These receptor sequences come from an adult who was a healthcare worker with PCR-confirmed SARS-CoV-2 infection or an uninfected control (not recorded which).

Ten or more counts support this clonotype. The V call is TRBV10-2, the J call TRBJ2-2, with a weak D call TRBD2 (5 bases). Germline V gene lookup returns CDR1 WSHSY and CDR2 SAAADI. The CDR3 runs to 15 residues. With 7 bases removed from V and 4 bases from J, the gap between germline ends came to 16 bases. CDR3 in amino acids: CASNREVGSTGELFF. CDR3 nucleotide sequence: TGCGCCAGCAATCGTGAGGTGGGGAGCACCGGGGAGCTGTTTTTT.

This chain uses TRBV10-3 with TRBJ2-6; 7 nucleotides agree with TRBD1. The germline gives CDR1 ENHRY, CDR2 SYGVKD. Trimming at V came to 4 bases and at J to 0 bases, leaving 9 bases not matched to a gene. The length of the CDR3 is 18 residues. Written as DNA, the CDR3 is TGTGCCATCAGTGGCCTCCGGGACAGAGACTCTGGGGCCAACGTCCTGACTTTC. Translating gives CAISGLRDRDSGANVLTF.

In its sample, this clonotype was seen a few times. The chain couples TRBV10-2 to TRBJ1-1; TRBD1 matches at 7 bases. The ends lost 6 bases at V and 6 bases at J; junction bases unmatched: 4. Germline CDR1 reads WSHSY; CDR2 reads SAAADI. The CDR3 extends over 12 amino acids. In nucleotides, the CDR3 is TGCGCCAGCAGAACAGGGGCCTCTGAAGCTTTCTTT. Amino acid sequence: CASRTGASEAFF.

This chain links TRBV4-1 with TRBJ1-2, with D unclear. Trimming left V 4 bases short and J 0 bases short, with 15 bases between. The CDR3 has 16 amino acids. CDR1 and CDR2 from the germline V gene are MGHRA and YSYEKL. The CDR3 region has the DNA TGCGCCAGCAGCCCCGCCGGCCGGGTTTCTAACTATGGCTACACCTTC. It yields the protein CASSPAGRVSNYGYTF.

The CDR3 here is CASSFQDRSYGYTF. The CDR3 DNA follows: TGTGCCAGCAGTTTCCAGGACAGATCATATGGCTACACCTTC. The chain carries TRBV12-3 or TRBV12-4 and TRBJ1-2; tentatively, D is TRBD1 (6 bases). Trimming cost V 3 bases and J 5 bases, with 13 bases left between them. The CDR3 is 14 residues long.

The chain recombines TRBV7-8 with TRBJ1-1; 8 bases are a match to TRBD1. J gave up 10 bases and V 2 bases, and 3 bases lay outside the gene matches. This CDR3 is built from 12 residues. CDR1 and CDR2 from the germline V gene are SGHVS and FQNEAQ. Here the CDR3 reads CASSLFGTGAFF. DNA for the CDR3: TGTGCCAGCAGCTTATTCGGGACAGGAGCTTTCTTT.

Remarks on this clonotype: It may be a read error: a sequence one base away is much more abundant. The rearrangement joins TRBV25-1 to TRBJ2-1; maybe TRBD1 (5 bases). This CDR3 contains 11 residues. The germline V gene encodes CDR1 MGHDK and CDR2 SYGVNS. The CDR3 sequence: CAISLGDEQFF. The CDR3 DNA sequence: TGTGCCATCAGTCTAGGGGATGAGCAGTTCTTC.

There are many counts of this clonotype. The chain recombines TRBV29-1 with TRBJ2-7; D assignment may be TRBD1 or TRBD2 (5 bases each). Germline CDR1 is SQVTM and CDR2 is ANQGSEA. V was shortened by 3 bases and J by 2 bases, with 14 bases between the two germline ends. The CDR3 spans 14 residues. The CDR3: CSVELRDGAYEQYF. The CDR3 DNA reads TGCAGCGTTGAGCTGAGGGACGGGGCCTACGAGCAGTACTTC.

Worth noting for this clonotype: The CDR3 end shows no conserved phenylalanine or tryptophan, and so a read error is likely. No DNA is shown, since the ends of the CDR3 on it are uncertain; the CDR3 is the one TCRdb lists. The J gene is TRBJ2-3, the V gene TRBV29-1. The length of the CDR3 is 8 amino acids, counting both ends. Germline V gene lookup returns CDR1 SQVTM and CDR2 ANQGSEA. The CDR3 sequence is CSVEGSVT.

The CDR3 sequence: CASSPNQGWGTGELFF. The CDR3 nucleotides are TGTGCCAGCAGCCCCAACCAGGGATGGGGCACCGGGGAGCTGTTTTTT. This chain connects TRBV12-3 or TRBV12-4 to TRBJ2-2; D possibly corresponds to TRBD1 (5 bases). The CDR3 consists of 16 residues. The germline V and J ends were trimmed by 6 bases and 4 bases, with 18 bases remaining between them.

The chain carries TRBV5-1 and TRBJ1-4; no clear D gene. CDR3 length: 17 residues. Germline loops: CDR1 SGHRS, CDR2 YFSETQ. Between the trimmed V and J ends, which lost 4 bases and 6 bases, there was a span of 22 bases. Here the CDR3 reads CASSPAPEGSGDEKLFF. The CDR3 region has the DNA TGCGCCAGCAGCCCAGCACCTGAGGGATCCGGGGATGAAAAACTGTTTTTT.

The genes are TRBV20-1 and TRBJ2-2, with D unclear. Germline CDR1 DFQATT, CDR2 SNEGSKA (reference sequence). CDR3 length equals 11 residues. Deletions cut 7 bases from V and 7 bases from J, with 10 bases between. CDR3 amino acids: CSVGRRGELFF. The CDR3 bases are TGCAGTGTTGGTAGGCGCGGGGAGCTGTTTTTT.

This clonotype appeared many times. The chain links TRBV6-1 to TRBJ1-6, with D hard to call. This CDR3 region has 16 residues. V gave up 2 bases and J gave up 5 bases, with 13 bases separating them. Germline V CDR1 and CDR2: MNHNS, SASEGT. Here the CDR3 DNA reads TGTGCCAGCAGTGAATCGGGCAGTATCGATAATTCACCCCTCCACTTT. Residues: CASSESGSIDNSPLHF.

This clonotype has at least ten counts. V usage is TRBV7-9 and J usage is TRBJ1-2; 7 nucleotides align to TRBD1. The germline V gene encodes CDR1 SEHNR and CDR2 FQNEAQ (reference sequence). V trimming: 5 bases; J trimming: 0 bases; junction bases outside the gene matches: 12. The CDR3 runs 17 residues. The CDR3 DNA reads as TGTGCCAGCAGCCCCCACAGGGGCCCAGACGCTAACTATGGCTACACCTTC. Translation: CASSPHRGPDANYGYTF.

As DNA, the CDR3 is TGTGCCAGCAGTTCCTACATACGGGGGGTAGATGAGCAGTTCTTC. Translated, it gives CASSSYIRGVDEQFF. The V gene is TRBV27, the J gene TRBJ2-1; 7 positions match TRBD2. This CDR3 region has 15 residues. J gave up 8 bases and V 4 bases, and 11 bases lay outside the gene matches. CDR1 and CDR2 from the germline V gene are MNHEY and SMNVEV (reference sequence).

This clonotype was seen ten or more times. The chain joins TRBV29-1 to TRBJ2-3, with D possibly TRBD2 on 6 matching bases. The CDR3 sequence is 12 residues long. Germline V gene data show CDR1 as SQVTM and CDR2 as ANQGSEA. The V gene lost 8 bases and the J gene lost 5 bases, with 14 bases spanning the gap. CDR3 loop: CSISRGVDTQYF. CDR3 in DNA: TGCAGCATCTCCCGCGGGGTAGATACGCAGTATTTT.

At least ten counts were recorded for this clonotype. The genes are TRBV19 and TRBJ1-5; D may be TRBD1 (6 bases). CDR1 is LNHDA, CDR2 SQIVND, per germline (reference sequence). This CDR3 spans 15 amino acids. Between the trimmed V and J ends, which lost 1 base and 9 bases, there was a span of 16 bases. The CDR3 sequence: CASSIVAQGQGPQHF. As DNA, the CDR3 is TGTGCCAGTAGTATAGTAGCTCAGGGGCAGGGGCCCCAGCATTTT.

This clonotype was seen ten or more times. This chain links TRBV7-9 with TRBJ2-7, with D possibly TRBD2 on 6 matching bases. Germline V gene sequence: CDR1 SEHNR, CDR2 FQNEAQ (reference sequence). The CDR3 is 16 amino acids. Deletions cut 0 bases from V and 7 bases from J, with 19 bases between. The CDR3 here is CASSLAETSQIREQYF. The CDR3 coding sequence is TGTGCCAGCAGCTTAGCAGAGACTAGTCAGATTAGGGAGCAGTACTTC.

This clonotype was seen ten or more times. The V gene is TRBV10-2, the J gene TRBJ1-1, with 7 bases aligning to TRBD1. Trimming removed 6 bases from V and 3 bases from J; junction bases left unmatched: 4. From germline, CDR1 is WSHSY and CDR2 SAAADI. The CDR3 has 13 residues. The CDR3 sequence is CASSLTGDTEAFF. The CDR3 region has the DNA TGCGCCAGCAGCTTAACAGGGGACACTGAAGCTTTCTTT.

The rearrangement joins TRBV7-2 to TRBJ1-6; D may be TRBD1 (5 bases). The CDR3 runs to 15 residues. CDR1 SGHTA and CDR2 FQGNSA come from the germline V gene. Trimming cost V 6 bases and J 1 base, with 10 bases left between them. CDR3 sequence: CASRPQGSYNSPLHF. For the CDR3, the DNA is TGTGCCAGCAGACCCCAGGGTTCCTATAATTCACCCCTCCACTTT. The whole variable domain, filled in from reference TRBV7-2 and TRBJ1-6, reads GAGVSQSPSNKVTEKGKDVELRCDPISGHTALYWYRQSLGQGLEFLIYFQGNSAPDKSGLPSDRFSAERTGGSVSTLTIQRTQQEDSAVYLCASRPQGSYNSPLHFGNGTRLTVT.

The J gene is TRBJ1-3, the V gene TRBV20-1; D not certain. This CDR3 has 12 amino acids. Germline CDR1 is DFQATT and CDR2 is SNEGSKA (reference sequence). Between the trimmed V and J ends, which lost 4 bases and 4 bases, there was a span of 8 bases. The CDR3 region is CSANMGGNTIYF. The CDR3 coding sequence is TGCAGTGCTAACATGGGAGGAAACACCATATATTTT.

This clonotype was seen only a few times. This chain links TRBV4-1 with TRBJ2-3; 9 bases map to TRBD2. Germline CDR1 and CDR2: MGHRA and YSYEKL. The CDR3 has 15 residues. Trimming cost V 4 bases and J 3 bases; bases outside gene matches: 5. The CDR3 nucleotides read TGCGCCAGCAGCCCCGTGAGCGGGGGGACAGATACGCAGTATTTT. It translates to CASSPVSGGTDTQYF.

V and J are TRBV4-1 and TRBJ1-2; D perhaps matches TRBD1 (5 bases). From germline, CDR1 is MGHRA and CDR2 YSYEKL. CDR3 size: 15 residues. Deletions cut 4 bases from V and 6 bases from J, with 18 bases between. This CDR3 is CASSPASPREDGYTF. The CDR3 DNA reads TGCGCCAGCAGCCCAGCCTCCCCCAGGGAGGATGGCTACACCTTC.

This clonotype was seen more than once but under ten times. This chain uses TRBV5-5 with TRBJ2-1; tentatively, D is TRBD1 (6 bases). The CDR3 is 15 residues long. Between the trimmed V and J ends, which lost 1 base and 4 bases, there was a span of 12 bases. Germline V gene lookup returns CDR1 SGHKS and CDR2 YYEKEE (reference sequence). CDR3 sequence reads: CASSLFSGEYNEQFF. In DNA, the CDR3 is TGTGCCAGCAGCTTGTTTTCAGGGGAATACAATGAGCAGTTCTTC. Complete variable domain (other parts from reference TRBV5-5 and TRBJ2-1): DAGVTQSPTHLIKTRGQQVTLRCSPISGHKSVSWYQQVLGQGPQFIFQYYEKEERGRGNFPDRFSARQFPNYSSELNVNALLLGDSALYLCASSLFSGEYNEQFFGPGTRLTVL.

This clonotype was seen repeatedly, ten times or more. The CDR3 nucleotides read TGTGCCTGGAAGGGGTTCACTGAAGCTTTCTTT. It specifies CAWKGFTEAFF. The rearrangement uses TRBV30 and TRBJ1-1; tentatively, D is TRBD1 (5 bases). This CDR3 region has 11 residues. In germline, CDR1 is GTSNPN, CDR2 SVGIG (reference sequence). The V gene lost 4 bases and the J gene lost 4 bases, with 7 bases spanning the gap. The full variable domain, in which reference TRBV30 and TRBJ1-1 provide the parts outside the CDR3, is SQTIHQWPATLVQPVGSPLSLECTVEGTSNPNLYWYRQAAGRGLQLLFYSVGIGQISSEVPQNLSASRPQDRQFILSSKKLLLSDSGFYLCAWKGFTEAFFGQGTRLTVV.

This clonotype was detected only a few times. J is TRBJ2-7 and V is TRBV7-8; D unresolved. Germline CDR1 and CDR2: SGHVS and FQNEAQ. The CDR3 extends over 14 amino acids. V lost 6 bases and J lost 6, with 18 bases in between. CDR3 DNA sequence: TGTGCCAGCAGTCGCCTAGGACGGGCTGGCGAGCAGTACTTC. Its translation is CASSRLGRAGEQYF.

The chain couples TRBV5-1 to TRBJ2-1, with TRBD1 identical over 7 bases. Looked up from germline, CDR1 is SGHRS and CDR2 is YFSETQ. J was trimmed by 2 bases and V by 5 bases; bases with no gene match: 10. The CDR3 is made up of 16 amino acids. The CDR3 DNA sequence: TGCGCCAGCAGACCTGAAGGAACAGGGGCCTACAATGAGCAGTTCTTC. Translating it yields CASRPEGTGAYNEQFF.

The chain recombines TRBV12-3 or TRBV12-4 with TRBJ1-2; 7 positions match TRBD1. J gave up 7 bases and V 6 bases, and 11 bases lay outside the gene matches. The CDR3 extends over 14 amino acids. The CDR3 DNA sequence: TGTGCCAGCAGAGGAGAGGAGGACAGGTTTGGCTACACCTTC. Its translation is CASRGEEDRFGYTF.